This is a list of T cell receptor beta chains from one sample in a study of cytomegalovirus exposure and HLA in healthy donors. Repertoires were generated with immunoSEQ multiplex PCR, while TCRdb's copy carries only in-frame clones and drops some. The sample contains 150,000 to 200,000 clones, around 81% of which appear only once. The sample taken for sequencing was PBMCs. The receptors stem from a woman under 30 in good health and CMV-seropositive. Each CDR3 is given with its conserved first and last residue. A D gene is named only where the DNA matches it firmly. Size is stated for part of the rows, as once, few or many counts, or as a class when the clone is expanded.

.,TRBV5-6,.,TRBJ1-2,CASSFGEVYGYTF,TGTGCCAGCAGCTTTGGTGAGGTCTATGGCTACACCTTC
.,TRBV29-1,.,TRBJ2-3,CSVVPVDTQYF,TGCAGCGTTGTTCCCGTCGATACGCAGTATTTT
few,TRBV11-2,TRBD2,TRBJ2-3,CASSFIAGGGFDTQYF,TGTGCCAGCAGCTTTATAGCGGGGGGGGGATTCGATACGCAGTATTTT
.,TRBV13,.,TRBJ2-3,CASSSTSTDTQYF,TGTGCCAGCAGCTCTACTAGCACAGATACGCAGTATTTT
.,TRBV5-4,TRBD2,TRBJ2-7,CASSFPGLASYEQYF,TGTGCCAGCAGCTTCCCTGGACTAGCATCCTACGAGCAGTACTTC
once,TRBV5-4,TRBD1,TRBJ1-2,CASSWGTGYGYTF,TGTGCCAGCAGCTGGGGGACAGGGTACGGCTACACCTTC
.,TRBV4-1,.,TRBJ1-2,CASSPRPNTDGGGYTF,TGCGCCAGCAGTCCCCGTCCCAACACGGACGGGGGTGGCTACACCTTC
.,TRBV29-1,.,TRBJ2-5,CSVELQITETQYF,TGCAGCGTTGAACTTCAGATAACAGAGACCCAGTACTTC
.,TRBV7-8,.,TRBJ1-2,CASSLAAGNSYGYTF,TGTGCCAGCAGCTTAGCGGCAGGGAATAGCTATGGCTACACCTTC
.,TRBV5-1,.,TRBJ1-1,CASSLAVNTEAFF,TGCGCCAGCAGCTTGGCCGTGAACACTGAAGCTTTCTTT
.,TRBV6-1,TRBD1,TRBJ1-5,CATRKQGTSNQPQHF,TGTGCCACCCGAAAACAGGGGACCTCCAATCAGCCCCAGCATTTT
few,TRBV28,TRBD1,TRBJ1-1,CASSEYQGANTEAFF,TGTGCCAGCAGTGAATACCAGGGGGCGAACACTGAAGCTTTCTTT
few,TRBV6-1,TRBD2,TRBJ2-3,CASSEGTRGSDTQYF,TGTGCCAGCAGTGAAGGGACTAGAGGATCAGATACGCAGTATTTT
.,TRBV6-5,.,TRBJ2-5,CASRLRREQYF,TGTGCCAGCAGACTCCGCCGGGAGCAGTACTTC
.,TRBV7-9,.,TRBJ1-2,CASTTVYGYTF,TGTGCCAGCACCACAGTCTATGGCTACACCTTC
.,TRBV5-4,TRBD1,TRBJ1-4,CASSLAGTENEKLFF,TGTGCCAGCAGCTTGGCCGGGACAGAGAATGAAAAACTGTTTTTT
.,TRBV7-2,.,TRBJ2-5,CASSSAGGQETQYF,TGTGCCAGCAGCTCCGCAGGGGGGCAAGAGACCCAGTACTTC
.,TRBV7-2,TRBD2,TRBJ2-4,CASSLDRGVAKNIQYF,TGTGCCAGCAGCTTAGACCGGGGGGTCGCCAAAAACATTCAGTACTTC
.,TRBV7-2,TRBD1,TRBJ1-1,CASSEWDSVTTEAFF,TGTGCCAGCAGCGAGTGGGACAGTGTTACCACTGAAGCTTTCTTT
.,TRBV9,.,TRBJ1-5,CASSVAVGAGEPQHF,TGTGCCAGCAGCGTAGCGGTGGGGGCCGGGGAGCCCCAGCATTTT
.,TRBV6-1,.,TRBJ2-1,CASETVSSNEQFF,TGTGCCAGCGAGACAGTTTCCTCCAATGAGCAGTTCTTC
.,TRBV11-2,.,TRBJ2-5,CASSPKETQYF,TGTGCCAGCAGCCCAAAAGAGACCCAGTACTTC
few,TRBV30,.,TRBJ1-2,CAWSRGQQGGYTF,TGTGCCTGGAGTCGCGGGCAACAGGGAGGCTACACCTTC
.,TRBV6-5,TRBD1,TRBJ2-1,CASRTPGGNEQFF,TGTGCCAGCAGAACTCCAGGGGGAAATGAGCAGTTCTTC
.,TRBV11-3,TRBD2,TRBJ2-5,CASSDWRGDQETQYF,TGTGCCAGCAGCGACTGGCGGGGGGACCAAGAGACCCAGTACTTC
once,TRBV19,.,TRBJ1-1,CASRQGTEAFF,TGTGCCAGTAGACAGGGCACTGAAGCTTTCTTT
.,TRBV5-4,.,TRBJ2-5,CASSPFSQGVETQYF,TGTGCCAGCAGCCCATTTTCCCAGGGTGTGGAGACCCAGTACTTC
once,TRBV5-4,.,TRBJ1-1,CASSGGDPRSPEAFF,TGTGCCAGCAGCGGGGGGGACCCTCGGAGCCCTGAAGCTTTCTTT
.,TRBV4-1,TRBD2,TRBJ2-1,CASSQGRSGGNEQFF,TGCGCCAGCAGCCAAGGGCGTAGCGGGGGGAATGAGCAGTTCTTC
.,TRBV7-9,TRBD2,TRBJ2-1,CASSSPLAGNEQFF,TGTGCCAGCAGCTCCCCCCTAGCGGGAAATGAGCAGTTCTTC
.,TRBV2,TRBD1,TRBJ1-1,CASSETGTGALEAFF,TGTGCCAGCAGTGAAACTGGGACAGGGGCCCTTGAAGCTTTCTTT
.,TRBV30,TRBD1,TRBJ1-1,CACNRGGNTEAFF,TGTGCCTGTAACAGGGGGGGGAACACTGAAGCTTTCTTT
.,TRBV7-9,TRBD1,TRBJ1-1,CASRPGTGVTEAFF,TGTGCCAGCAGACCCGGGACAGGAGTCACTGAAGCTTTCTTT
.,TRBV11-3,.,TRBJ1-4,CASSLGAVGEKEKLFF,TGTGCCAGCAGCTTAGGGGCAGTCGGTGAGAAAGAAAAACTGTTTTTT
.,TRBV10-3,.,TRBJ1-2,CAISESGLNYGYTF,TGTGCCATCAGTGAGTCGGGCCTTAACTATGGCTACACCTTC
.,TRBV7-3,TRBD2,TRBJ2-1,CASSFIAGPYNEQFF,TGTGCCAGCAGCTTTATAGCGGGGCCGTACAATGAGCAGTTCTTC
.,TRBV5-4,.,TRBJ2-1,CASRETTGHNEQFF,TGTGCCAGCAGGGAAACGACAGGACACAATGAGCAGTTCTTC
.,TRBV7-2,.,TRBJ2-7,CASSWGLDSYEQYF,TGTGCCAGCAGCTGGGGACTGGACTCCTACGAGCAGTACTTC
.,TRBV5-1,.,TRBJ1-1,CASSLVQGETEAFF,TGCGCCAGCAGCTTGGTACAGGGTGAAACTGAAGCTTTCTTT
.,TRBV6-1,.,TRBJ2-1,CATYGQYNEQFF,TGTGCCACCTACGGACAATACAATGAGCAGTTCTTC
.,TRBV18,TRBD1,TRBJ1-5,CASSPGQGNQPQHF,TGTGCCAGCTCACCGGGACAGGGGAATCAGCCCCAGCATTTT
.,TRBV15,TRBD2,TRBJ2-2,CATRVGRDTGELFF,TGTGCCACCAGGGTAGGGAGGGACACCGGGGAGCTGTTTTTT
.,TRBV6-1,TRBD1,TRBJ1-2,CASSEGAGGRVPLGYTF,TGTGCCAGCAGTGAAGGGGCAGGGGGCAGAGTACCCCTTGGCTACACCTTC
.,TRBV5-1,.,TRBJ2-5,CASIEAGGSTQYF,TGCGCCAGCATAGAGGCAGGGGGGTCAACCCAGTACTTC
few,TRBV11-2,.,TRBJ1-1,CASSKTSMNTEAFF,TGTGCCAGCAGCAAGACAAGCATGAACACTGAAGCTTTCTTT
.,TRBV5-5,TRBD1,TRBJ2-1,CASHTGTGYNEQFF,TGTGCCAGCCATACCGGGACAGGGTACAATGAGCAGTTCTTC
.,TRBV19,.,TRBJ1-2,CASSIGAGGGYTF,TGTGCCAGTAGTATAGGTGCGGGAGGCGGCTACACCTTC
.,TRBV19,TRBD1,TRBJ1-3,CASSFRDRVAGNTIYF,TGTGCCAGTAGTTTCCGGGACAGGGTAGCAGGAAACACCATATATTTT
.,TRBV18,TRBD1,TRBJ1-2,CASSPTGVDYGYTF,TGTGCCAGCTCACCAACAGGGGTAGACTATGGCTACACCTTC
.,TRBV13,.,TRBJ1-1,CASSSLAGGTEAFF,TGTGCCAGCAGCTCCCTCGCGGGGGGCACTGAAGCTTTCTTT
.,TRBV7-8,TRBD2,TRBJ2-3,CASSLDQGASGGATDTQYF,TGTGCCAGCAGCTTAGATCAAGGTGCTAGCGGGGGGGCAACAGATACGCAGTATTTT
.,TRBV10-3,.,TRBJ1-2,CAISESPTGGGYTF,TGTGCCATCAGTGAGTCACCGACAGGAGGCGGCTACACCTTC
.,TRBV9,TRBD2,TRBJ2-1,CASSVRAGGDEQFF,TGTGCCAGCAGCGTACGAGCGGGGGGCGATGAGCAGTTCTTC